This record concerns one T cell receptor (beta chain) sequence. Its antigen is currently unknown. The source of the sample is a study of T cells after yellow fever vaccination. Overall study results and limits: The secondary T-cell response peaked on day 5, not day 15, but was weaker. High-abundance clonotypes from the bulk population could contaminate FACS-sorted repertoires.

From germline, CDR1 is LGHDT and CDR2 YNNKEL (reference sequence). The CDR3 is 16 residues long. The V and J ends lost 0 bases and 5 bases respectively, with 14 bases between them. Making TCR cDNA involved 5'RACE template switching, which added UMIs and a universal primer site. MiXCR, applied by TCRdb to the 5' RACE reads, yields one record per CDR3 protein. The sample lists 120,000 or so distinct CDR3 sequences, roughly 15% occurring once. This TCR came from a young man who received the YFV17D yellow fever vaccine. The chain joins TRBV3-1 to TRBJ2-1; weak D call: TRBD1 (5 bases). The material was CD8+ T cells sorted from PBMCs, obtained 5 days after the yellow fever booster vaccination. The CDR3 sequence: CASSQDARGVHNEQFF. CDR3 DNA sequence: TGTGCCAGCAGCCAAGATGCTAGGGGCGTCCACAATGAGCAGTTCTTC.